The TCR beta chain described here comes from a study of T cell changes during pregnancy in multiple sclerosis (dated by TCRdb to about 2019). About the investigation overall: Changes in the T cell repertoire over the course of pregnancy were examined in this study in women with multiple sclerosis.

The library was generated by the immunoSEQ multiplex PCR assay. The source is immuneACCESS, and TCRdb retained only in-frame sequences with V and J called. Part of the clones is not carried over; for the studies checked, unresolved V genes explain less than half of this, and the remainder is unexplained. The sample table lists under 150,000 clones, around 95% of them with a count of one. Roughly 0.44% of the sample is in the top ten clones. About this clone itself: The antigen it binds to is not known. Base qualities are not at hand, and no much larger clone is one base apart.

V is cut back by 5 bases and J by 4 bases, with 11 bases in the junction unmatched. The CDR3, from cysteine to phenylalanine, totals 15 residues. Of all the DNA, just the CDR3 is kept, 45 bases in frame from base 1. CDR1 and CDR2 are read off the germline V gene as MNHNS and SASEGT. Specimen: peripheral blood, collected after pregnancy. Recombination joined TRBV6-1 with TRBJ2-7; 7 junctional bases match TRBD1. This clonotype was sampled from a female donor with multiple sclerosis, enrolled in a pregnancy study. Here the CDR3 is given as CASSRDPGQSYEQYF. The DNA reads as follows: TGTGCCAGCAGTCGAGACCCGGGACAGTCATACGAGCAGTACTTC.